The rows below give T cell receptor beta chains drawn from one sample of a study of T cell repertoires in cytomegalovirus infection. Their specific antigens are unknown. Each CDR3 protein is one row after TCRdb ran MiXCR on the reads. Here the sample spans 700,000 to 850,000 distinct CDR3 sequences, around a third being singletons. Sequenced here: cultured CD8+ T cells from PBMCs, sampled from culture after CMV antigen stimulation. The source of these receptors is a human donor in good health (CMV status not recorded). Some clones in this sample may be carry-over from other donors' samples. Both conserved end residues are part of each CDR3. D genes are given only for firm matches. The size entry is marked missing in some rows and otherwise reads once, few, many or a size class.

-	TRBJ2-1	TRBV19	TRBD1	CASSIGSTGIAYNEQFF	TGTGCCAGTAGTATAGGATCGACAGGGATCGCCTACAATGAGCAGTTCTTC
-	TRBJ2-1	TRBV12-3/TRBV12-4	-	CASSPFTFGTIYNEQFF	TGTGCCAGCAGTCCCTTTACTTTCGGGACCATCTACAATGAGCAGTTCTTC
-	TRBJ2-3	TRBV5-1	-	CASSLVSAYTDTQYF	TGCGCCAGCAGCTTGGTCTCAGCCTACACAGATACGCAGTATTTT
-	TRBJ2-3	TRBV4-1	-	CASSQGRGGARHTQYF	TGCGCCAGCAGCCAAGGCCGAGGGGGGGCGAGGCATACGCAGTATTTT
-	TRBJ1-2	TRBV20-1	-	CSASHTGVGYGYTF	TGCAGTGCTAGCCACACGGGGGTTGGGTATGGCTACACCTTC
-	TRBJ1-1	TRBV7-9	-	CASSPMGFRLMNTEAFF	TGTGCCAGCAGCCCGATGGGGTTTAGGCTCATGAACACTGAAGCTTTCTTT
-	TRBJ1-1	TRBV19	-	CASSIRLDEAFF	TGTGCCAGTAGTATAAGGCTTGATGAAGCTTTCTTT
-	TRBJ2-3	TRBV6-2/TRBV6-3	-	CASSRPVGGGPADTQYF	TGTGCCAGCAGTCGGCCGGTGGGGGGGGGCCCCGCAGATACGCAGTATTTT
-	TRBJ2-7	TRBV19	-	CASSIAAGAYEQYF	TGTGCCAGTAGTATAGCGGCAGGAGCCTACGAGCAGTACTTC
-	TRBJ2-7	TRBV29-1	TRBD1	CSIDGVGQGGYEQYF	TGCAGCATTGACGGGGTAGGACAGGGGGGCTACGAGCAGTACTTC
-	TRBJ1-6	TRBV9	-	CASSVGKGPNSPLHF	TGTGCCAGCAGCGTAGGAAAGGGTCCAAATTCACCCCTCCACTTT
once	TRBJ2-1	TRBV24-1	TRBD2	CATSDFGSGGDDEQFF	TGTGCCACCAGTGATTTTGGTAGCGGGGGTGATGATGAGCAGTTCTTC
-	TRBJ1-2	TRBV25-1	-	CVSSGLLTEPNYGYTF	TGTGTCAGCAGTGGTCTACTTACAGAGCCGAACTATGGCTACACCTTC
-	TRBJ1-1	TRBV6-2/TRBV6-3	-	CASSDLKDSGTEAFF	TGTGCCAGCAGTGACCTAAAGGATAGCGGCACTGAAGCTTTCTTT
many	TRBJ2-1	TRBV6-9	TRBD2	CASSQKPGLASYNEQFF	TGTGCCAGCAGTCAAAAACCGGGACTAGCTTCCTACAATGAGCAGTTCTTC
once	TRBJ1-4	TRBV5-5	TRBD1	CASRDREGGKLFF	TGTGCCAGCAGAGACAGGGAAGGTGGAAAACTGTTTTTT
many	TRBJ1-5	TRBV7-6	-	CASSLGRGGQPQHF	TGTGCCAGCAGCTTAGGCAGGGGAGGTCAGCCCCAGCATTTT
-	TRBJ2-1	TRBV6-1	-	CASSPWKGKYNEQFF	TGTGCCAGCAGTCCTTGGAAGGGGAAATACAATGAGCAGTTCTTC
few	TRBJ2-1	TRBV6-5	-	CASSYSTAYYNEQFF	TGTGCCAGCAGTTACTCGACAGCCTACTACAATGAGCAGTTCTTC
-	TRBJ2-7	TRBV6-6	-	CASRSRGGRFYEQYF	TGTGCCAGCAGGAGTCGAGGAGGGAGGTTCTACGAGCAGTACTTC
-	TRBJ1-1	TRBV19	TRBD1	CASSIDGTGVNTEAFF	TGTGCCAGTAGTATAGACGGGACAGGAGTCAACACTGAAGCTTTCTTT
few	TRBJ1-1	TRBV10-3	-	CAISRKGDTEAFF	TGTGCCATCAGTAGAAAGGGGGACACTGAAGCTTTCTTT
-	TRBJ2-2	TRBV25-1	-	CASSDFFPQDRPGELFF	TGTGCCAGCAGTGACTTCTTCCCACAAGACAGGCCCGGGGAGCTGTTTTTT
-	TRBJ1-1	TRBV7-6	-	CASSLTSGSSNTEAFF	TGTGCCAGCAGCTTAACCTCGGGGAGTTCGAACACTGAAGCTTTCTTT
-	TRBJ1-1	TRBV4-1	-	CASSHLTGLNTEAFF	TGCGCCAGCAGCCACCTTACAGGGCTGAACACTGAAGCTTTCTTT
many	TRBJ1-1	TRBV7-9	-	CASSLGYTEAFF	TGTGCCAGCAGCTTAGGGTACACTGAAGCTTTCTTT
-	TRBJ2-2	TRBV7-9	-	CASSHWRNTGELFF	TGTGCCAGCAGCCACTGGAGGAACACCGGGGAGCTGTTTTTT
-	TRBJ2-5	TRBV14	-	CASSLYWVSGSETQYF	TGTGCCAGCAGCTTATACTGGGTGTCGGGTTCGGAGACCCAGTACTTC
once	TRBJ2-5	TRBV7-9	-	CATAWWGEETQYF	TGTGCCACCGCATGGTGGGGAGAAGAGACCCAGTACTTC
-	TRBJ2-3	TRBV12-3/TRBV12-4	TRBD1	CASSLQGAGADTQYF	TGTGCCAGCAGTTTACAGGGGGCTGGTGCAGATACGCAGTATTTT
-	TRBJ2-5	TRBV6-5	TRBD2	CASSWGGVQETQYF	TGTGCCAGCAGTTGGGGGGGGGTCCAAGAGACCCAGTACTTC
many	TRBJ2-1	TRBV7-9	-	CASSPSPSNEQFF	TGTGCCAGCAGCCCCAGCCCCTCCAATGAGCAGTTCTTC
many	TRBJ1-2	TRBV4-1	-	CASSLLNNYGYTF	TGCGCCAGCAGCCTGCTCAATAACTATGGCTACACCTTC
once	TRBJ2-7	TRBV15	TRBD2	CATSRVGGEHEQYF	TGTGCCACCAGCAGGGTGGGGGGGGAGCACGAGCAGTACTTC
-	TRBJ1-5	TRBV24-1	-	CATSDSLGDWNNQPQHF	TGTGCCACCAGTGATTCGTTGGGCGATTGGAACAATCAGCCCCAGCATTTT
few	TRBJ2-5	TRBV7-6	-	CASSLATGTRKETQYF	TGTGCCAGCAGCTTAGCAACCGGGACCAGGAAAGAGACCCAGTACTTC
-	TRBJ1-2	TRBV5-3	-	CASSPEPRTHLYGYTF	TGTGCCAGCAGCCCCGAACCTAGGACGCATCTCTATGGCTACACCTTC
-	TRBJ2-5	TRBV29-1	TRBD2	CSVETSGRARETQYF	TGCAGCGTTGAAACGAGCGGGAGGGCACGGGAGACCCAGTACTTC
-	TRBJ2-3	TRBV7-8	-	CASGHPGPSTDTQYF	TGTGCCAGCGGCCATCCGGGGCCGAGCACAGATACGCAGTATTTT
-	TRBJ2-2	TRBV7-8	-	CASSSISTGELFF	TGTGCCAGCAGCTCAATTTCGACCGGGGAGCTGTTTTTT
few	TRBJ2-2	TRBV7-9	TRBD2	CASSSAGGDTGELFF	TGTGCCAGCAGTTCCGCGGGGGGGGACACCGGGGAGCTGTTTTTT
-	TRBJ1-2	TRBV6-5	-	CASSFGIADDGYYGYTF	TGTGCCAGCAGTTTCGGGATCGCGGATGATGGTTACTATGGCTACACCTTC
-	TRBJ2-1	TRBV6-2/TRBV6-3	TRBD2	CASRGTSGGGIEQFF	TGTGCCAGCAGGGGTACTAGCGGGGGAGGCATCGAGCAGTTCTTC
-	TRBJ2-1	TRBV7-9	-	CASSSLREGNEQFF	TGTGCCAGCAGCTCCCTCAGAGAGGGCAATGAGCAGTTCTTC
few	TRBJ2-3	TRBV7-2	TRBD2	CASSPGDYLYF	TGTGCCAGCAGCCCTGGGGACTACTTGTATTTT
many	TRBJ2-7	TRBV6-1	-	CASSEESYEQYF	TGTGCCAGCAGTGAAGAATCCTACGAGCAGTACTTC
-	TRBJ1-5	TRBV19	TRBD1	CASTLTGSSNQPQHF	TGTGCCAGTACCTTGACAGGGAGCAGCAATCAGCCCCAGCATTTT
-	TRBJ1-1	TRBV19	-	CASSIGGWTEAFF	TGTGCCAGTAGTATAGGGGGCTGGACTGAAGCTTTCTTT
many	TRBJ2-5	TRBV7-2	-	CASSLVGDGEETQYF	TGTGCCAGCAGCTTAGTTGGCGACGGAGAAGAGACCCAGTACTTC
-	TRBJ2-5	TRBV4-1	-	CASSHLYRGGQETQYF	TGCGCCAGCAGCCATCTTTACAGGGGAGGCCAAGAGACCCAGTACTTC
few	TRBJ1-2	TRBV6-2/TRBV6-3	-	CADKDGSYGYTF	TGTGCCGACAAAGACGGCAGCTATGGCTACACCTTC
-	TRBJ2-7	TRBV29-1	TRBD1	CSVEGTPGTGDLYEQYF	TGCAGCGTTGAAGGGACCCCCGGGACAGGGGACCTCTACGAGCAGTACTTC
-	TRBJ1-3	TRBV9	-	CASSAGGGPGNTIYF	TGTGCCAGCAGCGCGGGGGGGGGTCCTGGAAACACCATATATTTT
once	TRBJ2-1	TRBV28	TRBD1	CASSFLRDRVHEQFF	TGTGCCAGCAGTTTTCTCCGGGACAGGGTCCATGAGCAGTTCTTC
-	TRBJ2-7	TRBV10-3	-	CAISEDPRGYEQYF	TGTGCCATCAGTGAGGACCCTCGGGGGTACGAGCAGTACTTC
-	TRBJ1-1	TRBV14	-	CASSQVGGTNTEAFF	TGTGCCAGCAGCCAAGTAGGGGGTACGAACACTGAAGCTTTCTTT
few	TRBJ2-1	TRBV27	-	CASSQDIYNEQFF	TGTGCCAGCAGTCAGGACATCTACAATGAGCAGTTCTTC